The text below deals with one T cell receptor (beta chain). Its antigen is unidentified. These data belong to a study of radiotherapy plus CTLA-4 blockade in lung cancer. Findings and caveats of the study: Radiotherapy was combined with ipilimumab, and tumor-derived TCR clones then expanded in blood. Early blood T cell clone dynamics reportedly forecast response best, with interferon-beta.

Patients with chemo-refractory metastatic non-small-cell lung cancer received focal radiation plus CTLA-4 blockade with ipilimumab. Germline V gene sequence: CDR1 SGHTA, CDR2 FQGNSA. The J segment lost 6 bases and the V segment lost 4 bases, leaving 11 bases of the junction unmatched. CDR3 length equals 16 residues. Assay used: immunoSEQ multiplex PCR; TCRdb lists only in-frame clones, some missing. This table has around 56,000 clones, more than 60% appearing once. This clonotype was sampled from a human donor with non-small cell lung cancer who had a complete response to radiotherapy plus ipilimumab. This sequence joins TRBV7-2 and TRBJ1-2, with 10 bases aligning to TRBD1. The specimen comprised peripheral blood, sampled from a patient treated with radiotherapy plus ipilimumab. Here the CDR3 reads CASSSRGTGERNGYTF. CDR3 nucleotides: TGTGCCAGCAGCTCGCGAGGGACAGGGGAAAGAAATGGCTACACCTTC.